The source of this TCR beta chain is a study of CD8 T cells in Susac syndrome (dated by TCRdb to the late 2010s). For context, the study as a whole: Repertoire sequencing was used to test whether CD8+ T cell activation and differentiation in Susac syndrome was antigen driven.

Peripheral blood CD8+ and CD4+ T cells from healthy donors, Susac syndrome patients and multiple sclerosis patients were profiled using high-throughput TCR beta sequencing. The multiple sclerosis controls were treatment-naive patients whose relapsing-remitting disease, either stable or active, fulfilled the revised McDonald criteria. CD8+ TEMRA cells were enriched by FACS, while bulk CD8+ and CD4+ T cells were purified by magnetic negative isolation. Blood was collected in EDTA tubes and processed within 24 hours, with PBMCs isolated through density gradient centrifugation. PBMCs intended for TCR sequencing were frozen in liquid nitrogen and were later thawed in a 37 degrees C water bath. The sorted or isolated CD4+, CD8+ and CD8+ TEMRA cells had a purity of 90% or higher. Its CDR3 holds 13 amino acids, cysteine through phenylalanine. Only the CDR3 DNA is retained, 39 bases long and in frame from the first base. The V end loses 5 bases and the J end loses 0 bases, and a stretch of 7 bases separates them.

Broader findings and caveats from the paper: The TCR sequencing and HLA analysis was acknowledged to have included a relatively small number of individuals.

The table lists this clonotype with a few counts. The target of this receptor is not known. No base quality values were provided; no much bigger clone lies one nucleotide off. RNA was extracted using the RNeasy kit, and about 0.45 to 1 ug of the RNA was reverse transcribed with random hexamers. TCR beta CDR3 regions were amplified with the immunoSEQ multiplex PCR assay covering 54 Vbeta and 13 Jbeta segments. PCR amplification bias was corrected by using a synthetic template baseline for primer optimization and computational correction. The published analysis was carried out like this. Reads were annotated to V, D and J genes according to IMGT and were analyzed with immunoSEQ Analyzer, with only productive sequences retained. Clonality was calculated as one minus the Shannon entropy normalized by log2 of the number of productive unique sequences. For each patient and control, public and private clones were evaluated within the 100 most prevalent clones. Clones were defined as Susac-specific if absent from the healthy and MS cohorts, from more than 900 published viral clones and from other ImmuneACCESS disease sequences. Using fastp at Q25 and MiXCR, TCRdb reprocessed the public reads and kept productive beta chains. Here each entry gathers all rows of one CDR3 protein and keeps the most common genes and DNA. V and J calls and clone size were set by TCRdb, not the authors. This sample gives about 160,000 distinct CDR3 sequences in total; approximately 94% of them show up just once. 0.08% to 0.095% of the sample goes to the ten largest clones.

Here the chain combines TRBV12-3 or TRBV12-4 and TRBJ1-1, with no reliable assignment of the D segment. Sequencing was carried out using CD4+ T cells from PBMCs. This TCR derives from a human donor with multiple sclerosis. At the DNA level, the sequence is TGTGCCAGCAGTAGGAGTATGAACACTGAAGCTTTCTTT. It specifies CASSRSMNTEAFF.